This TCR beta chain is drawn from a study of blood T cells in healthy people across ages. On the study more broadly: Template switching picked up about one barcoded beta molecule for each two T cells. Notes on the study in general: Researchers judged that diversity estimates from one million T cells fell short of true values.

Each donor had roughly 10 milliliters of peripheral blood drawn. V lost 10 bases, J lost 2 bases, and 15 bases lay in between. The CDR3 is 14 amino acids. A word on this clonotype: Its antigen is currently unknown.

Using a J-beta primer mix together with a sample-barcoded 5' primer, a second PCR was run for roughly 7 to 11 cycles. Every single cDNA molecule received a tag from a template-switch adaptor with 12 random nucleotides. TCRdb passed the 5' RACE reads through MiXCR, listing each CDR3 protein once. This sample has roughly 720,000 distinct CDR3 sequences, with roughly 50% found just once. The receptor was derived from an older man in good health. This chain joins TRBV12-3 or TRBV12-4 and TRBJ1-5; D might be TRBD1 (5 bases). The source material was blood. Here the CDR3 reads CATRANGGNQPQHF. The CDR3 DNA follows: TGTGCCACCAGGGCCAACGGGGGCAATCAGCCCCAGCATTTT.